Included here is one T cell receptor beta chain sequence, with context. What antigen it recognizes has not been identified. The input lacks base qualities; no much larger clone sits a single base away. The method was the immunoSEQ multiplex PCR assay. For the multiplex PCR, a mixture combining 60 forward primers for TCR Vbeta segments and 13 reverse primers for TCR Jbeta segments was used. The CDR3 region of rearranged TCR beta genes was amplified from genomic DNA with a multiplex PCR assay. The Illumina HiSeq System was used to sequence the amplified TCR beta libraries as 87-base-pair reads. Per the original workflow: A later analysis tallied around 82 million unique TCR beta chains across the 666 repertoires, and some 10 million of those chains were shared by two or more donors. Raw reads were error-corrected and collapsed into unique sequences with a nearest-neighbor algorithm that merged closely related sequences to remove PCR and sequencing errors. Alignment of CDR3 sequences to IMGT reference sequences was used to assign V, D and J gene segments. For a sequence to be retained, a match of at least six nucleotides to both a V gene segment and a J gene segment was required. A rearrangement was called productive if the CDR3 had no stop codons and remained in frame with V and J, and every other rearrangement was called non-productive. CDR3 was defined by IMGT convention, running from the second conserved V-encoded cysteine to the conserved J-encoded phenylalanine. The earlier analysis of about 620 of the donors excluded sequences that lacked an unambiguous match to a single V gene segment. In an earlier analysis of 587 of the donors, a V segment was called functional when productive rearrangements were above 56.7%, and segregating when the standard deviation between donors exceeded 5%. To diagnose cytomegalovirus status from the catalog of TCR beta chain sequences, a statistical classification framework was built. A later analysis assigned V and J genes by comparing TCR nucleotide sequences with IMGT/GENE-DB human TR gene sequences. The TCRdist pipeline was used in a later analysis to assign CDR3 sequences and most-parsimonious VDJ recombination scenarios. In a later analysis, every TCR beta chain was defined by the combination of its CDR3 amino acid sequence and its V-gene family, and reads without a unique V-gene family were dropped. To address suspected cross-contamination and a sequencing artifact, a later analysis removed roughly 640 highly shared, low-generation-probability nucleotide sequences. In a later analysis, a clonal expansion index was calculated for each public chain from normalized within-repertoire ranks of inferred template counts. Generation probabilities in a later analysis came from a VDJ recombination model fitted to out-of-frame rearrangements, and those results were checked against IGoR. In a later analysis, hypergeometric tests were used to score TCR-TCR, TCR-HLA and TCR-CMV co-occurrence, with a repertoire-size bias correction applied to TCR pairs. A later analysis estimated false discovery rates by permuting HLA or CMV assignments 20 times. In a later analysis, co-occurring TCRs were grouped using DBSCAN, and TCRdist sequence similarity was added for clustering within HLA-allele-positive subsets. Repertoires with fewer than 30,000 or more than 120,000 public chains were left out of co-occurrence clustering, as were four to six repertoires with anomalous nucleotide sharing. TCRdb took this table from immuneACCESS and kept in-frame rearrangements with V and J called. Such tables lack part of the clones; where checked against another copy, unresolved V genes explain under half of the gap, and the rest is unexplained. The V and J calls and clone size come from that table; D and trimming were worked out from the DNA. The sample table contains tens of thousands of clones; only one count was recorded for about 80% of them. The ten largest clonotypes hold 7.2% of the sample.

Based on the germline V gene (reference sequence), the CDR1 and CDR2 sequences are MNHEY and SMNVEV. The CDR3 contains 16 residues, cysteine and phenylalanine counted. Just the 48-base CDR3 DNA is kept, in frame starting at base 1. Relative to germline, V is missing 0 bases and J is missing 6 bases, with 4 bases of the junction outside any gene match. The cohort comprised 710 or so healthy bone marrow donors. At the time of sampling, every cohort member was nominally healthy, though immune exposures that went unrecorded were likely present. The donor was CMV seronegative and was included in the group of a few hundred seronegative cohort members. A peripheral blood sample was collected from each donor, and TCR beta sequencing was performed on peripheral blood mononuclear cells. Genomic DNA extraction from the blood cell samples was performed with the Qiagen DNeasy Blood Extraction Kit. This specimen belongs to a study of cytomegalovirus exposure and HLA in healthy donors (dated by TCRdb to 2017 to 2019). About the study as a whole: An earlier analysis of some 500 of the donors reported approximately 300 Gb of sequence data and roughly 110 million unique TCR beta sequences from about 200 million T cells. Of the approximately 400 genotyped donors, less than 85% were placed in the genetic ancestry cluster associated with self-reported Caucasian donors. Roughly 5 DR-DQ haplotypes were handled as single units for association and clustering, since linkage in the cohort was strong. Genome-wide SNP genotypes for about three fifths of the 666 donors were used in a later genetic analysis, which treated that subset as a discovery cohort. An early release that covered about 600 HLA-typed donors contained 300 to 350 gigabases of sequencing data and tens of millions of unique TCR sequences. Donor age, sex, ethnicity and CMV serostatus were collected together with the repertoire data. To predict cytomegalovirus infection status, the study combined high-throughput TCR immunosequencing, statistical association of individual TCRs with disease status, and machine learning. HLA typing included class I and class II loci at four-digit resolution. Across 300 to 500 genotyped donors of the cohort, an average of about 200,000 unique TCR beta nucleotide sequences per donor were sequenced, and roughly 18% of those sequences were non-productive. Along with the roughly 670-subject first cohort, a separate validation cohort of over a hundred different subjects was used. The study aimed to test whether cataloging public T cell receptors could reveal signatures of past pathogen exposure. An earlier analysis of approximately 640 of the donors applied high-throughput TCR beta sequencing to assess whether each TCR beta V gene segment acted as functional or pseudogenic. In the later analysis, no new phenotypic data were used to find candidate immune exposures; instead, reliance was placed on TCR beta sequences and their occurrence across donors. The T cell repertoires of 670 or so subjects were profiled by immunosequencing and related to cytomegalovirus serostatus. Every repertoire in the discovery cohort had been generated on one and the same sequencing platform. Typing coverage varied by locus: roughly 629-640 donors for A, B, C, DRB1 and DQB1; about 520 for DQA1; over 600 for DPA1; around 450 for DPB1. A later analysis re-analyzed previously published TCR beta repertoires from approximately 670 donors and added high-resolution HLA genotyping to study TCR occurrence patterns.

Results the study describes overall, beyond this receptor: Only TCR beta chains were sequenced in this cohort, and the absence of alpha or paired-chain data limited detectable features. Compared with the roughly 670-donor mean, donors in an Asian-associated ancestry cluster had fewer N-insertions in productive TCRs, according to a later genetic analysis. Most CMV-associated TCR beta chains appeared to be HLA-restricted in a later analysis, and the HLA associations seemed to be driven largely by CMV exposure. In a later analysis, TCR association rates were found to vary across HLA loci, with the most associated TCRs seen for DRB1 alleles and the fewest for HLA-C alleles. For the cohort, immune exposure information was limited to CMV serostatus. The 87-base-pair reads could not distinguish some IMGT-functional V segments, including TRBV6-2 and TRBV6-3, so those segments were excluded. Because some donors lacked HLA typing at each locus, the association tests relied only on the typed subset. The study listed 150 to 200 TCR beta chains as associated with cytomegalovirus. A further reported finding was that TCR beta sequences accurately predicted the HLA-A and HLA-B alleles for most subjects in the first cohort. In vitro tests confirmed that a few of the cytomegalovirus-associated TCR beta chains recognize cytomegalovirus antigens. According to the authors, the approach could potentially be generalized to other disease states and immunological phenotypes. A later analysis associated 16,951 TCR beta sequences with specific HLA alleles at a false discovery rate of 0.05. An earlier analysis of 450 to 750 of the donors showed that most TCR beta V segments appeared in productive rearrangements either about 87% or about 30% of the time, which broadly matched IMGT annotations. Cytomegalovirus status was reported to be diagnosed by the classifier with high specificity and sensitivity in both the original and validation cohorts. In a later analysis, HLA-associated TCR beta chains were found to be more clonally expanded and to have lower generation probabilities than equally common non-associated chains. V-gene and J-gene trimming of TCR beta chains was associated with a missense DCLRE1C variant in a later genetic analysis, and the association was replicated in an independent cohort. Linkage disequilibrium might explain the correlated functional status among segregating V segments, but an unknown experimental factor could not be ruled out. In a later analysis, several top co-occurrence clusters were reported to appear linked to parvovirus B19, influenza, CMV and Epstein-Barr virus. The presence/absence analyses assumed that sequencing depth was roughly uniform across donors, and that assumption may not be true. The earlier analysis of nearly 600 of the donors excluded roughly 17 rarely observed V segments, including chromosome 9 orphons, because counts were too low. Most TCR sequences were seen in very few donors, while some public TCRs were found in many individuals. The sequencing pipeline was judged likely to have produced a cluster of highly shared sequence variants as a technical artifact. Strong co-occurrence of HLA alleles, especially DR and DQ, made assigning TCR associations to individual alleles difficult.

The specimen sequenced was PBMCs. The rearrangement combines TRBV27 with TRBJ2-1; 11 bases in between match TRBD1. This TCR was recovered from a woman between 40 and 55 years old in good health and CMV-seronegative. The CDR3 in this case is CASSLSVGTGGNEQFF. The nucleotide sequence reads as follows: TGTGCCAGCAGTTTATCGGTAGGGACAGGGGGCAATGAGCAGTTCTTC.